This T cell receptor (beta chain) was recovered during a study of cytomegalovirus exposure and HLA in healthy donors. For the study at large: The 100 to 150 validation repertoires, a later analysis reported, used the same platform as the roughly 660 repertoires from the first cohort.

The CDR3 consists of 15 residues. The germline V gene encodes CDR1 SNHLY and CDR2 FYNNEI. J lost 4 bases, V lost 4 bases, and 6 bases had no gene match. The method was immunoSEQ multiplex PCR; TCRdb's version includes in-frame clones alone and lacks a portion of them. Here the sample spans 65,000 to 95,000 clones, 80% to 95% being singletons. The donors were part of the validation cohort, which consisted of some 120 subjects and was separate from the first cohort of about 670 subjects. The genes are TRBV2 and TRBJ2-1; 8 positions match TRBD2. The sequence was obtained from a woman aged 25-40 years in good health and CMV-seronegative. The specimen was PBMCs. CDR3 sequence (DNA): TGTGCCAGCAGTGGTCGGGGGGGGATTTACAATGAGCAGTTCTTC. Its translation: CASSGRGGIYNEQFF.